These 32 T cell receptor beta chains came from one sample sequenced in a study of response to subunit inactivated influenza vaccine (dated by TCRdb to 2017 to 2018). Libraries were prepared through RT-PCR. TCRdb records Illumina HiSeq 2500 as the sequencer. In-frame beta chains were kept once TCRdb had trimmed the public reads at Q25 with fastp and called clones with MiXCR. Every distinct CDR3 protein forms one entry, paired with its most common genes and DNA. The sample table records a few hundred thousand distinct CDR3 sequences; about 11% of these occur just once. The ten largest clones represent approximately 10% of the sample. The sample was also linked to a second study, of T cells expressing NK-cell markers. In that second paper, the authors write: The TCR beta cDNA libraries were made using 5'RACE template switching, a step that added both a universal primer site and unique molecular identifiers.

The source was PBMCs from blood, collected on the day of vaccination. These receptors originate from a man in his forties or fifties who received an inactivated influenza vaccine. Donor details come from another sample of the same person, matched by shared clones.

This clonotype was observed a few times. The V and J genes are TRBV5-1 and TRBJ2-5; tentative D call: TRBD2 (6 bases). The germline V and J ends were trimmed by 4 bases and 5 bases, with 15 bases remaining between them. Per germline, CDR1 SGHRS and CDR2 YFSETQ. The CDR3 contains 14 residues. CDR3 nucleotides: TGCGCCAGCAGCATACCGGGGGAGTGGGAGACCCAGTACTTC. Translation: CASSIPGEWETQYF. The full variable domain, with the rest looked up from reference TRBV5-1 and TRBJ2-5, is KAGVTQTPRYLIKTRGQQVTLSCSPISGHRSVSWYQQTPGQGLQFLFEYFSETQRNKGNFPGRFSGRQFSNSRSEMNVSTLELGDSALYLCASSIPGEWETQYFGPGTRLLVL.

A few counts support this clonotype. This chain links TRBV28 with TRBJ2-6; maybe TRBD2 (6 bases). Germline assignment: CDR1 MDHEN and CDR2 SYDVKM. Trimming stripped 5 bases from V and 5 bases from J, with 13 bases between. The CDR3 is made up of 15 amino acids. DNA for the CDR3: TGTGCCAGCAGTGTCAGGGACTCGTGGGCCAACGTCCTGACTTTC. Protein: CASSVRDSWANVLTF. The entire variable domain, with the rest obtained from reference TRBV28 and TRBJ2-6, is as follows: DVKVTQSSRYLVKRTGEKVFLECVQDMDHENMFWYRQDPGLGLRLIYFSYDVKMKEKGDIPEGYSVSREKKERFSLILESASTNQTSMYLCASSVRDSWANVLTFGAGSRLTVL.

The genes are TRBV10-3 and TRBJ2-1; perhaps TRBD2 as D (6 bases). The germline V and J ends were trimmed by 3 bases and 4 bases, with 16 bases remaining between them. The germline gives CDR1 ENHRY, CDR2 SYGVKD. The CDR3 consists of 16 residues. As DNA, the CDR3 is TGTGCCATCAGTGACTTTACCGGGAGCCTATACAATGAGCAGTTCTTC. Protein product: CAISDFTGSLYNEQFF.

The CDR3 here is CASTTFGVTDTQYF. DNA of the CDR3: TGTGCCAGCACCACCTTCGGGGTCACAGATACGCAGTATTTT. The chain employs TRBV3-1 and TRBJ2-3; perhaps TRBD2 as D (5 bases). Germline V gene sequence: CDR1 LGHDT, CDR2 YNNKEL (reference sequence). The ends were cut back, 7 bases at V and 2 bases at J, with 13 bases in the middle. The CDR3 consists of 14 residues.

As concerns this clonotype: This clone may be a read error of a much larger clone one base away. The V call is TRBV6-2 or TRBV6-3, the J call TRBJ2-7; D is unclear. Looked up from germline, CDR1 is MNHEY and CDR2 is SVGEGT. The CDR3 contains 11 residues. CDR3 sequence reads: CSSSVRAEQYF. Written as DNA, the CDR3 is TGTTCCAGCAGTGTCCGTGCCGAGCAGTACTTC.

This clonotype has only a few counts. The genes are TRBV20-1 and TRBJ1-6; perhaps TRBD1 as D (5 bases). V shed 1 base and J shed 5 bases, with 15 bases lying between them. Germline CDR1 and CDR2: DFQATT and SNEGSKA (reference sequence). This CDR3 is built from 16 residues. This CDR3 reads CSARARQGINNSPLHF. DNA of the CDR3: TGCAGTGCTAGAGCCCGCCAGGGAATTAATAATTCACCCCTCCACTTT.

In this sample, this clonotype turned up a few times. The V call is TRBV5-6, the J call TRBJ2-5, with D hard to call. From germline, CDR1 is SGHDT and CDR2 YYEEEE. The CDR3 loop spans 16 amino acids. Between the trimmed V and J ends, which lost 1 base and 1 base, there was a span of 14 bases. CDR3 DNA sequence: TGTGCCAGCAGCTTGCTTGAGGAGTTGGCCCAAGAGACCCAGTACTTC. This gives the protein CASSLLEELAQETQYF.

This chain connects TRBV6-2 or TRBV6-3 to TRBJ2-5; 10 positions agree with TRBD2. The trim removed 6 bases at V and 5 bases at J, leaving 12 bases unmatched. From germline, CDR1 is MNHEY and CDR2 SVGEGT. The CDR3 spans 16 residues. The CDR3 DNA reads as TGTGCCAGCAGACCAGCGGGGGGGCTTTCGCGGGAGACCCAGTACTTC. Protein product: CASRPAGGLSRETQYF.

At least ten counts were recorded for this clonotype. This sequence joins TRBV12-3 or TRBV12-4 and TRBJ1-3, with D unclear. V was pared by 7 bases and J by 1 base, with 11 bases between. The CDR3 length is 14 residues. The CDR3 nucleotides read TGTGCCAGCACTTGGACGGCGTCTGGAAACACCATATATTTT. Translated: CASTWTASGNTIYF.

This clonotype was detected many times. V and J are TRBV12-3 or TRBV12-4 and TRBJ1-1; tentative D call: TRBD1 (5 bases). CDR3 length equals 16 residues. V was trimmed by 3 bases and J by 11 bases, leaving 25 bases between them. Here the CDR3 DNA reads TGTGCCAGCAGTTTTGGCCTCCTCGCAGGGAGGATTTCGGCTTTCTTT. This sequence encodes CASSFGLLAGRISAFF.

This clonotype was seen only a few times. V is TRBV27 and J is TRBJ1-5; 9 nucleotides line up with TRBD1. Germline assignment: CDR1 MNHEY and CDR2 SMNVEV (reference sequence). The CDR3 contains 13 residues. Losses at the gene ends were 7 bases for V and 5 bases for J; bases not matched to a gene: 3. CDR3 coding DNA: TGTGCCAGCAAGGGACAGGGCGATCAGCCCCAGCATTTT. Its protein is CASKGQGDQPQHF.

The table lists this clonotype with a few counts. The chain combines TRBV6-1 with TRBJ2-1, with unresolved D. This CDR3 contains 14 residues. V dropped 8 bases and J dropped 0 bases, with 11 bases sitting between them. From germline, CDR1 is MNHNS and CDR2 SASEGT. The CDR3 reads CASGASSSYNEQFF. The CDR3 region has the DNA TGTGCCAGCGGTGCAAGCAGCTCCTACAATGAGCAGTTCTTC.

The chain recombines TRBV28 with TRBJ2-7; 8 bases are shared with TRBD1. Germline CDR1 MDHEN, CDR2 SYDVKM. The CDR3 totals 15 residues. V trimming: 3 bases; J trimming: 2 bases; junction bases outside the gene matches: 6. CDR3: CASSFGTGGTYEQYF. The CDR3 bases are TGTGCCAGCAGTTTCGGGACAGGAGGGACCTACGAGCAGTACTTC.

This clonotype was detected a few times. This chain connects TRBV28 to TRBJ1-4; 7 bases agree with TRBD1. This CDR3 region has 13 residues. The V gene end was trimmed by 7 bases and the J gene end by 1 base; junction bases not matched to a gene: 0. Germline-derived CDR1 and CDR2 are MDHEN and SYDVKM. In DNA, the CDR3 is TGTGCCAGCAACAGGGGAACTAATGAAAAACTGTTTTTT. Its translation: CASNRGTNEKLFF.

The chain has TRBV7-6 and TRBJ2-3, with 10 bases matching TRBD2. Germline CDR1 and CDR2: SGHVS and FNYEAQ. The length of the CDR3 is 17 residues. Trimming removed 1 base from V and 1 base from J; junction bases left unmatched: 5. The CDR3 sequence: CASSLVNLAGGTDTQYF. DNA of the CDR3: TGTGCCAGCAGCTTAGTGAACCTAGCGGGAGGCACAGATACGCAGTATTTT.

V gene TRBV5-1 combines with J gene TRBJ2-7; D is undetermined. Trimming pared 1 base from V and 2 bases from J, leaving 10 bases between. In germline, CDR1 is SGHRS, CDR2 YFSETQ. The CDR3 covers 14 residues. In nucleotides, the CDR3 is TGCGCCAGCAGCTTGACTATCGGAGCCTACGAGCAGTACTTC. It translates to CASSLTIGAYEQYF.

The CDR3 is CASSFGLPGEQFF. CDR3 nucleotide sequence: TGTGCCAGCAGCTTTGGACTCCCCGGGGAGCAGTTCTTC. The rearrangement joins TRBV7-2 to TRBJ2-1; TRBD2 might be the D (5 bases). This CDR3 has 13 amino acids. Trimming took off 3 bases at V and 10 bases at J, with 13 bases between the two ends. CDR1 and CDR2 from the germline V gene are SGHTA and FQGNSA.

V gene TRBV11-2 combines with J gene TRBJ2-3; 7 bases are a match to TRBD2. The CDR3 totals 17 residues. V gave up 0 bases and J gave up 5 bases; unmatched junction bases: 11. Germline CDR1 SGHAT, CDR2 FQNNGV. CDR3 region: CASSLEGWEGRLDTQYF. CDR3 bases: TGTGCCAGCAGCTTAGAAGGGTGGGAGGGCCGTCTAGATACGCAGTATTTT. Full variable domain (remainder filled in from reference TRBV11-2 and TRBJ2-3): EAGVAQSPRYKIIEKRQSVAFWCNPISGHATLYWYQQILGQGPKLLIQFQNNGVVDDSQLPKDRFSAERLKGVDSTLKIQPAKLEDSAVYLCASSLEGWEGRLDTQYFGPGTRLTVL.

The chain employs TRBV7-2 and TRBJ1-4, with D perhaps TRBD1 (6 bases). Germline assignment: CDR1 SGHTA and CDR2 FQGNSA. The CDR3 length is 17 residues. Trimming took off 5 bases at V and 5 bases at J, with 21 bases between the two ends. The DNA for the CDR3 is TGTGCCAGCAGCCCGAGGGCTGGGGGCTTCTTAAATGAAAAACTGTTTTTT. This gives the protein CASSPRAGGFLNEKLFF.

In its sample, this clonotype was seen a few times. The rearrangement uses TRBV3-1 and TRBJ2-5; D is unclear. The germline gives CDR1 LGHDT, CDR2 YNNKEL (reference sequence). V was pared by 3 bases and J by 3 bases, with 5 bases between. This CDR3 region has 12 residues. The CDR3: CASSHSEETQYF. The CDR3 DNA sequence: TGTGCCAGCAGCCACTCTGAAGAGACCCAGTACTTC.

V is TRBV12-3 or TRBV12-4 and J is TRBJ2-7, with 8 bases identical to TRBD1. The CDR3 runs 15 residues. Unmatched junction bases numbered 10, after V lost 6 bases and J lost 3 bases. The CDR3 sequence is CASRDSGTGDYEQYF. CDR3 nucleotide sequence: TGTGCCAGCAGAGATTCCGGGACAGGAGACTACGAGCAGTACTTC.

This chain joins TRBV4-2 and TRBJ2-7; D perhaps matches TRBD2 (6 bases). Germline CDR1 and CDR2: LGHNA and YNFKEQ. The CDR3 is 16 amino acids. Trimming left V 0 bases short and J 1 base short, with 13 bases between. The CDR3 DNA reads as TGTGCCAGCAGCCAAGATCTCCGGGGAGGTTCCTACGAGCAGTACTTC. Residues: CASSQDLRGGSYEQYF.

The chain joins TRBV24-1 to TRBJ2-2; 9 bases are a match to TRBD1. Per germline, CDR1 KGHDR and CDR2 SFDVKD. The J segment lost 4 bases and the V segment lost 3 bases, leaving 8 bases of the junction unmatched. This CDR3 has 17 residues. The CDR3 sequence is CATSDRPGQGRTGELFF. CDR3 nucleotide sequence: TGTGCCACCAGTGATCGACCGGGACAGGGCCGCACCGGGGAGCTGTTTTTT.

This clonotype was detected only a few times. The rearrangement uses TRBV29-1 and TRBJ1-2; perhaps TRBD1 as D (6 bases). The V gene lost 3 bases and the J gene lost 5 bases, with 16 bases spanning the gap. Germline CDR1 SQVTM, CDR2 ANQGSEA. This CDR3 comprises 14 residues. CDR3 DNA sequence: TGCAGCGTTGAGGATCGGACAGCCCAGTATGGCTACACCTTC. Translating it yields CSVEDRTAQYGYTF.

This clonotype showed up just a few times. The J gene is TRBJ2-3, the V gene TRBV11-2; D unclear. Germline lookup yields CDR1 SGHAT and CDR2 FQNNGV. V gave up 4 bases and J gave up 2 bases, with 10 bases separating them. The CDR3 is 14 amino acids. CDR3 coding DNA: TGTGCCAGCAGCTCCGTTGCACACACAGATACGCAGTATTTT. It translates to CASSSVAHTDTQYF.

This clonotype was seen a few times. The CDR3 DNA sequence: TGTGCCAGCAGCCAAGCGCGACTAGCGGGAGGGGCCCTTTACGAGCAGTACTTC. Protein: CASSQARLAGGALYEQYF. J is TRBJ2-7 and V is TRBV3-1, with TRBD2 matching 14 bases. J gave up 4 bases and V 1 base, and 9 bases lay outside the gene matches. This CDR3 region has 18 residues. Per germline, CDR1 LGHDT and CDR2 YNNKEL (reference sequence).

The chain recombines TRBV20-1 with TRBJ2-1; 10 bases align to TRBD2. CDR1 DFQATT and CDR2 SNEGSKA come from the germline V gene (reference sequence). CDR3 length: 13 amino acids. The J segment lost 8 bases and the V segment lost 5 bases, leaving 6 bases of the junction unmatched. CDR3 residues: CSAATSGYHEQFF. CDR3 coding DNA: TGCAGTGCTGCGACTAGCGGGTATCATGAGCAGTTCTTC.

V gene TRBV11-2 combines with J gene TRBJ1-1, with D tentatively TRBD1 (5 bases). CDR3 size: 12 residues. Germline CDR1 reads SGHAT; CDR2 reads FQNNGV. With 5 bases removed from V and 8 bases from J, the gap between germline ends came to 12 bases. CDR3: CASSPGALEAFF. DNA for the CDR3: TGTGCCAGCAGCCCCGGGGCTTTGGAAGCTTTCTTT.

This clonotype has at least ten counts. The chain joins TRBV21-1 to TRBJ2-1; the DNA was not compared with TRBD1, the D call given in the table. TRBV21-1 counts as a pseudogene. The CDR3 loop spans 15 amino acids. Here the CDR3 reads CASSKGGVRGNEQFF. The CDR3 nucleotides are TGTGCCAGCAGCAAAGGGGGGGTGCGGGGAAATGAGCAGTTCTTC.

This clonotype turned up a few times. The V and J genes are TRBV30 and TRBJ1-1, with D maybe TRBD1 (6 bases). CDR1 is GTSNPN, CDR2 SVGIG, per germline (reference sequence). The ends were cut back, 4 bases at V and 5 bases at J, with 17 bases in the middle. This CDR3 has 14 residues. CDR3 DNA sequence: TGTGCCTGGATGGAGGGGGGGGCGCGAACTGAAGCTTTCTTT. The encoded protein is CAWMEGGARTEAFF.

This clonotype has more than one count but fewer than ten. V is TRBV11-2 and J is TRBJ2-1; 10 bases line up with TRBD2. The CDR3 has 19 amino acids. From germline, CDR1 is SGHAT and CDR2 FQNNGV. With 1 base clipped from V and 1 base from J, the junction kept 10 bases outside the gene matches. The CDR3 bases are TGTGCCAGCAGCTTAGGTCTAGCGGGAGACTCGGGGTCCTACAATGAGCAGTTCTTC. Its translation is CASSLGLAGDSGSYNEQFF.

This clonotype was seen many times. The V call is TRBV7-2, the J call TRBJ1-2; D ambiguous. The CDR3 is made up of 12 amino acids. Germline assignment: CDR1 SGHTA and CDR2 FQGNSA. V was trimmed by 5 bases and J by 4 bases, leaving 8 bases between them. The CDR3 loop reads CASSLDPYGYTF. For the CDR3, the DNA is TGTGCCAGCAGCCTAGACCCCTATGGCTACACCTTC.